The present entry profiles one TCR beta chain with its context. This sample was taken from a study of T cell responses to AZD1222 COVID-19 vaccine. Only in-frame clones appear in the TCRdb table, and some are missing; sequencing was by immunoSEQ multiplex PCR. The table has approximately 150,000 clones, around 90% seen once. The V end lost 3 bases, the J end lost 3 bases, and 17 bases lay between the germline ends. Per germline, CDR1 MNHEY and CDR2 SMNVEV (reference sequence). This CDR3 is built from 16 residues. The sequence came from an adult who received the AZD1222 COVID-19 vaccine. The chain combines TRBV27 with TRBJ1-2; a possible D gene is TRBD1 (5 bases). The sample was peripheral blood, taken 28 days after the second AZD1222 dose. The CDR3 protein is CASSFHQGSYDYGYTF. CDR3 in DNA: TGTGCCAGCAGTTTTCATCAGGGCAGCTATGACTATGGCTACACCTTC.